This T cell receptor beta chain emerged from a study of T cells in localized non-small cell lung cancer. General observations from the study: A median approximately 61 of the top 100 tumor clones appeared in adjacent lung. Prolonged overall survival went with higher T cell density in the blood. Analysis by sequencing included only one tumor region, so heterogeneity remains possible. Of the tissues analyzed, uninvolved adjacent lung showed maximal T cell clonality, greater than tumor.

Using immunoSEQ multiplex PCR, the repertoire was profiled, and TCRdb retains in-frame clones only, with some absent. The table has some 30,000 clones, roughly 94% seen once. The J segment lost 7 bases and the V segment lost 6 bases, leaving 14 bases of the junction unmatched. The CDR3 totals 17 residues. Germline V gene data show CDR1 as SGHTA and CDR2 as FQGNSA. To note about this clone: The antigen is unknown.

The material was peripheral blood, obtained before any cancer treatment. This TCR was recovered from a woman aged 40 to 75 with stage I lung adenocarcinoma. J is TRBJ2-1 and V is TRBV7-2, with TRBD1 matching over 11 bases. The CDR3 bases are TGTGCCAGCAGTTCCACCTCCGGGACAGGGGGTAGGAATGAGCAGTTCTTC. The encoded protein is CASSSTSGTGGRNEQFF.